Below, 24 T cell receptor beta chains from the same sample are listed, as sequenced in a study of technical replicates of blood from a few donors. Produced via immunoSEQ multiplex PCR; TCRdb's table is partial and in-frame only. The sample has approximately 70,000 clones, roughly 89% seen once. The sequencing sample was made of T cells isolated from PBMCs. All receptors derive from a human donor in good health.

The V call is TRBV4-2, the J call TRBJ1-3; 8 bases line up with TRBD1. Germline CDR1 is LGHNA and CDR2 is YNFKEQ. This CDR3 comprises 17 residues. Trimming removed 4 bases from V and 4 bases from J; junction bases left unmatched: 12. CDR3 DNA: TGTGCCAGCAGCCTGCCCGGGACAGGCGGGGCGGGAAACACCATATATTTT. Its protein product is CASSLPGTGGAGNTIYF.

This chain joins TRBV6-5 and TRBJ2-2; no definite D call. From germline, CDR1 is MNHEY and CDR2 SVGAGI. Trimming stripped 7 bases from V and 6 bases from J, with 9 bases between. CDR3 size: 12 residues. The CDR3: CASTSTAGELFF. The CDR3 nucleotides are TGTGCCAGCACATCAACGGCCGGGGAGCTGTTTTTT.

CDR3 DNA: TGTGCCATCAGTGAACCACTCGCGGGAGAAATTAACAATGAGCAGTTCTTC. It specifies CAISEPLAGEINNEQFF. The chain is built from TRBV10-3 and TRBJ2-1; TRBD2 matches 7 bases. The germline CDR1 and CDR2 sequences are ENHRY and SYGVKD. The CDR3 extends over 17 amino acids. Germline trimming cut 3 bases from V and 5 bases from J; bases unmatched to any gene: 13.

This chain links TRBV27 with TRBJ2-6, with 10 bases identical to TRBD2. The germline V gene encodes CDR1 MNHEY and CDR2 SMNVEV (reference sequence). This CDR3 contains 17 residues. V was pared by 2 bases and J by 3 bases, with 4 bases of the junction left unmatched. For the CDR3, the DNA is TGTGCCAGCAGTTTAAGCGGGAGGGCCGGTGGGGCCAACGTCCTGACTTTC. Its translation is CASSLSGRAGGANVLTF.

The V call is TRBV2, the J call TRBJ2-7; 8 bases fit TRBD1. Germline lookup yields CDR1 SNHLY and CDR2 FYNNEI. This CDR3 has 14 amino acids. V lost 6 bases, J lost 2 bases, and 6 bases stayed unmatched. The CDR3 region has the DNA TGTGCCAGCAGCTTCGGGACAGGCGCCTACGAGCAGTACTTC. As protein: CASSFGTGAYEQYF.

This chain uses TRBV4-1 with TRBJ2-3; D perhaps matches TRBD1 (6 bases). This CDR3 is 17 amino acids long. Trimming left V 0 bases short and J 1 base short, with 14 bases between. Germline loops: CDR1 MGHRA, CDR2 YSYEKL. The DNA for the CDR3 is TGCGCCAGCAGCCAAGATATTGGGGCAGGGGGCACAGATACGCAGTATTTT. This encodes CASSQDIGAGGTDTQYF.

This chain joins TRBV7-8 and TRBJ2-7; 10 positions match TRBD1. The CDR3 length is 15 residues. Unmatched junction bases numbered 3, after V lost 1 base and J lost 3 bases. Germline V lookup: CDR1 SGHVS, CDR2 FQNEAQ. The CDR3 coding sequence is TGTGCCAGCAGCTTAGGAGGGACAGGGGTCTACGAGCAGTACTTC. Translating it yields CASSLGGTGVYEQYF.

In DNA, the CDR3 is TGTGCCAGCAGGGGGAGTTTCGGCTACACCTTC. This codes for CASRGSFGYTF. The V gene is TRBV27, the J gene TRBJ1-2; D gene uncertain. This CDR3 has 11 amino acids. Trimming removed 6 bases from V and 8 bases from J, with 10 bases in between. CDR1 is MNHEY, CDR2 SMNVEV, per germline (reference sequence).

The CDR3 bases are TGCGCCAGCAGCCATGACCTAGCGGGAGAACTGCGAGAGACCCAGTACTTC. Translating it yields CASSHDLAGELRETQYF. V gene TRBV4-3 combines with J gene TRBJ2-5; 10 bases line up with TRBD2. The germline gives CDR1 LGHNA, CDR2 YSLEER. The junction had 11 bases not matched to a gene; V was cut back by 3 bases and J by 4 bases. This CDR3 spans 17 amino acids.

This rearrangement joins TRBV10-3 to TRBJ2-3; a weak D match, TRBD2 (6 bases). There are 16 residues in the CDR3. Trimming removed 1 base at V and 2 bases at J, with 13 bases between. The germline CDR1 and CDR2 sequences are ENHRY and SYGVKD. CDR3: CAISEYSGEATDTQYF. CDR3 bases: TGTGCCATCAGTGAGTATTCGGGAGAGGCCACAGATACGCAGTATTTT.

This chain connects TRBV19 to TRBJ2-7, with TRBD2 identical over 9 bases. The germline gives CDR1 LNHDA, CDR2 SQIVND (reference sequence). The CDR3 runs to 15 residues. V dropped 9 bases and J dropped 4; count of bases not matched to a gene: 13. CDR3 in amino acids: CASKRVGGREYEQYF. The CDR3 DNA sequence: TGTGCCAGCAAAAGGGTGGGCGGGAGGGAGTACGAGCAGTACTTC. Looking up the rest from reference TRBV19 and TRBJ2-7 gives the full variable domain: DGGITQSPKYLFRKEGQNVTLSCEQNLNHDAMYWYRQDPGQGLRLIYYSQIVNDFQKGDIAEGYSVSREKKESFPLTVTSAQKNPTAFYLCASKRVGGREYEQYFGPGTRLTVT.

The V and J genes are TRBV5-1 and TRBJ2-5, with D possibly matching TRBD2 (6 bases). Germline-derived CDR1 and CDR2 are SGHRS and YFSETQ. The V and J ends lost 0 bases and 2 bases respectively, with 17 bases between them. CDR3 size: 17 residues. The CDR3 loop reads CASSLGTGGTTQETQYF. The CDR3 bases are TGCGCCAGCAGCTTGGGTACCGGCGGGACGACACAAGAGACCCAGTACTTC.

This chain uses TRBV7-6 with TRBJ2-7, with D possibly TRBD2 on 6 matching bases. CDR3 length equals 11 residues. Trimming left V 8 bases short and J 6 bases short, with 11 bases between. The germline V gene encodes CDR1 SGHVS and CDR2 FNYEAQ. CDR3 region: CASGSGSEQYF. The CDR3 DNA sequence: TGTGCCAGCGGCAGCGGGTCCGAGCAGTACTTC.

V and J are TRBV9 and TRBJ1-2; 7 nucleotides match TRBD1. The CDR3 covers 13 residues. Germline V lookup: CDR1 SGDLS, CDR2 YYNGEE. Trimming removed 2 bases from V and 4 bases from J; junction bases left unmatched: 2. The DNA for the CDR3 is TGTGCCAGCAGCGTCCGGGACAGCTATGGCTACACCTTC. It translates to CASSVRDSYGYTF.

The rearrangement uses TRBV27 and TRBJ1-1; no definite D call. Germline V gene sequence: CDR1 MNHEY, CDR2 SMNVEV (reference sequence). The CDR3 length is 13 residues. Trimming shortened V by 5 bases and J by 4 bases, and 11 bases separated the two germline ends. CDR3 sequence (DNA): TGTGCCAGCAGTCTCTCTATCGCCACTGAAGCTTTCTTT. Its translation is CASSLSIATEAFF.

This chain joins TRBV9 and TRBJ2-7, with 10 bases lining up with TRBD1. This CDR3 is 15 amino acids long. J gave up 4 bases and V 7 bases, and 11 bases lay outside the gene matches. Germline CDR1 is SGDLS and CDR2 is YYNGEE. CDR3 region: CASAAGQGFLYEQYF. The CDR3 bases are TGTGCCAGCGCCGCGGGACAGGGGTTTTTGTACGAGCAGTACTTC.

This clone appeared once. V is TRBV4-2 and J is TRBJ2-3, with D possibly matching TRBD2 (6 bases). The CDR3 runs 14 residues. Germline CDR1 is LGHNA and CDR2 is YNFKEQ. V dropped 2 bases and J dropped 6 bases, with 12 bases sitting between them. The CDR3 bases are TGTGCCAGCAGCCAAAACGGGAGAGATGATACGCAGTATTTT. Translation: CASSQNGRDDTQYF.

The chain couples TRBV7-9 to TRBJ2-7; 13 positions agree with TRBD2. The CDR3 runs to 15 residues. From germline, CDR1 is SEHNR and CDR2 FQNEAQ (reference sequence). With 4 bases clipped from V and 1 base from J, the junction kept 1 base outside the gene matches. The DNA for the CDR3 is TGTGCCAGCAGCTCGGGACTAGCGGGATCCTACGAGCAGTACTTC. It is translated as CASSSGLAGSYEQYF.

The chain has TRBV30 and TRBJ2-3, with unresolved D. The length of the CDR3 is 14 residues. V was pared by 4 bases and J by 5 bases, with 16 bases between. CDR1 and CDR2 (germline): GTSNPN, SVGIG (reference sequence). Here the CDR3 reads CAWTAGGIIDTQYF. For the CDR3, the DNA is TGTGCCTGGACGGCTGGCGGTATAATAGATACGCAGTATTTT.

The chain is built from TRBV6-5 and TRBJ2-7, with a tentative D call TRBD2 (7 bases). The CDR3 sequence is 14 residues long. The ends were cut back, 6 bases at V and 4 bases at J, with 16 bases in the middle. Germline V lookup: CDR1 MNHEY, CDR2 SVGAGI. DNA for the CDR3: TGTGCCAGCAGCCCCCGCGGGGGCCGGTACGAGCAGTACTTC. Its protein is CASSPRGGRYEQYF.

This clone occurred a few times. V and J are TRBV27 and TRBJ1-1; no firm D call. Germline loops: CDR1 MNHEY, CDR2 SMNVEV (reference sequence). This CDR3 has 13 residues. V lost 1 base and J 0 bases, leaving 3 bases between the germline ends. The CDR3 spells CASSLYMNTEAFF. The DNA of the CDR3 is TGTGCCAGCAGTTTATACATGAACACTGAAGCTTTCTTT.

The gene calls are TRBV5-4 and TRBJ1-1; D unresolved. Germline V gene data show CDR1 as SGHNT and CDR2 as YYREEE (reference sequence). CDR3 length equals 15 residues. Trimming took 2 bases from V and 3 from J, leaving 14 bases between them. CDR3 region: CASSLKPGSDTEAFF. CDR3 DNA sequence: TGTGCCAGCAGCTTAAAGCCGGGAAGCGACACTGAAGCTTTCTTT. The full variable domain, in which reference TRBV5-4 and TRBJ1-1 provide the parts outside the CDR3, is ETGVTQSPTHLIKTRGQQVTLRCSSQSGHNTVSWYQQALGQGPQFIFQYYREEENGRGNFPPRFSGLQFPNYSSELNVNALELDDSALYLCASSLKPGSDTEAFFGQGTRLTVV.

J is TRBJ2-1 and V is TRBV10-1; D is unclear. CDR1 is WNHNN, CDR2 SYGVQD, per germline (reference sequence). The CDR3 is 12 residues long. The germline V and J ends were trimmed by 4 bases and 7 bases, with 8 bases remaining between them. The CDR3 DNA reads TGCGCCAGCAGTGGTCAGTGGAATGAGCAGTTCTTC. Protein sequence: CASSGQWNEQFF.

J is TRBJ1-5 and V is TRBV5-5; TRBD1 matches 7 bases. The V gene's germline CDR1 is SGHKS and CDR2 YYEKEE (reference sequence). This CDR3 has 13 amino acids. The J segment lost 5 bases and the V segment lost 3 bases, leaving 2 bases of the junction unmatched. CDR3 DNA: TGTGCCAGCAGCTCGGACAGGTATCAGCCCCAGCATTTT. Translating it yields CASSSDRYQPQHF.